One and the same sample provided the 15 T cell receptor beta chains below, sequenced in a study of T cell responses to AZD1222 COVID-19 vaccine. Produced via immunoSEQ multiplex PCR; TCRdb's table is partial and in-frame only. The profile shows around 120,000 clones, 90% to 95% of them singletons. The input for sequencing was peripheral blood, taken 28 days after the second AZD1222 dose. The source is an adult who received the AZD1222 COVID-19 vaccine.

The genes are TRBV7-2 and TRBJ2-7; D is possibly TRBD1 or TRBD2 (5 bases each). The CDR3 has 14 amino acids. Per germline, CDR1 SGHTA and CDR2 FQGNSA. Trimming shortened V by 1 base and J by 7 bases, and 14 bases separated the two germline ends. The CDR3 DNA reads as TGTGCCAGCAGCTTAGGGGGGAACCTAGAGGAGCAGTACTTC. The encoded protein is CASSLGGNLEEQYF.

This clone appeared a few times. The CDR3 DNA is TGTGCCAGTAGTAGACAGGGGTCTAATTCACCCCTCCACTTT. It yields the protein CASSRQGSNSPLHF. The J gene is TRBJ1-6, the V gene TRBV19; 8 nucleotides align to TRBD1. The germline gives CDR1 LNHDA, CDR2 SQIVND (reference sequence). The V segment lost 4 bases and the J segment 6 bases; nucleotides outside the gene matches: 2. This CDR3 is 14 amino acids long.

The chain recombines TRBV6-5 with TRBJ1-5; D is undetermined. Per the germline V gene, CDR1 is MNHEY and CDR2 is SVGAGI. Trimming shortened V by 8 bases and J by 2 bases, and 10 bases separated the two germline ends. The CDR3 is 13 residues long. The CDR3 spells CASGEGRNQPQHF. The CDR3 DNA reads TGTGCCAGCGGCGAGGGCCGCAATCAGCCCCAGCATTTT.

The rearrangement links TRBV5-4 to TRBJ2-7; D might be TRBD1 (5 bases). The V and J ends lost 4 bases and 7 bases respectively, with 15 bases between them. Germline assignment: CDR1 SGHNT and CDR2 YYREEE (reference sequence). The CDR3 consists of 13 residues. The chain's CDR3 is CASSRDSKGEQYF. CDR3 in DNA: TGTGCCAGCAGCCGCGACAGCAAAGGAGAGCAGTACTTC.

The chain joins TRBV6-5 to TRBJ1-6; D gene ambiguous. CDR3 size: 15 residues. Germline loops: CDR1 MNHEY, CDR2 SVGAGI. V was shortened by 6 bases and J by 8 bases, with 17 bases between the two germline ends. In DNA form, the CDR3 reads TGTGCCAGCAGACGCGTTTTTAGTGGGCATTCACCCCTCCACTTT. It yields the protein CASRRVFSGHSPLHF.

The sample holds one count of this clone. The chain is built from TRBV6-5 and TRBJ2-5, with 9 bases matching TRBD2. The CDR3 extends over 15 amino acids. Germline lookup yields CDR1 MNHEY and CDR2 SVGAGI. Trimming at V came to 6 bases and at J to 5 bases, leaving 10 bases not matched to a gene. CDR3 loop: CASSLGVLAGETQYF. The CDR3 nucleotides read TGTGCCAGCAGCCTAGGCGTGCTAGCGGGGGAGACCCAGTACTTC.

The rearrangement joins TRBV5-4 to TRBJ2-1; D possibly matches TRBD1 or TRBD2 (5 bases each). V was shortened by 1 base and J by 6 bases, with 11 bases between the two germline ends. Germline loops: CDR1 SGHNT, CDR2 YYREEE (reference sequence). The CDR3 is 14 residues long. The CDR3 region has the DNA TGTGCCAGCAGCTTGATAGGGACCTTCAATGAGCAGTTCTTC. Protein sequence: CASSLIGTFNEQFF.

The chain recombines TRBV5-1 with TRBJ2-5, with 8 positions matching TRBD2. The CDR3 extends over 16 amino acids. The germline V gene encodes CDR1 SGHRS and CDR2 YFSETQ. V gave up 7 bases and J gave up 0 bases; unmatched junction bases: 11. The CDR3 loop reads CASGTGGPAYQETQYF. Here the CDR3 DNA reads TGCGCCAGCGGCACGGGGGGGCCTGCGTACCAAGAGACCCAGTACTTC.

The V and J genes are TRBV27 and TRBJ1-2; 10 nucleotides match TRBD1. The CDR3 length is 16 residues. Germline-derived CDR1 and CDR2 are MNHEY and SMNVEV (reference sequence). The junction had 7 bases not matched to a gene; V was cut back by 6 bases and J by 0 bases. The CDR3 spells CASRRDRGNANYGYTF. In DNA form, the CDR3 reads TGTGCCAGCAGGCGGGACAGGGGTAACGCTAACTATGGCTACACCTTC.

The J gene is TRBJ1-1, the V gene TRBV19; D unresolved. Per the germline V gene, CDR1 is LNHDA and CDR2 is SQIVND (reference sequence). Trimming took 10 bases from V and 4 from J, leaving 19 bases between them. CDR3 length: 14 residues. This CDR3 reads CATATGPAGTEAFF. The CDR3, as DNA: TGTGCCACCGCTACCGGACCGGCGGGCACTGAAGCTTTCTTT. Full variable domain (remainder filled in from reference TRBV19 and TRBJ1-1): DGGITQSPKYLFRKEGQNVTLSCEQNLNHDAMYWYRQDPGQGLRLIYYSQIVNDFQKGDIAEGYSVSREKKESFPLTVTSAQKNPTAFYLCATATGPAGTEAFFGQGTRLTVV.

This clone was seen a handful of times. V and J are TRBV19 and TRBJ2-1; 15 nucleotides align to TRBD2. The germline CDR1 and CDR2 sequences are LNHDA and SQIVND (reference sequence). With V trimmed by 5 bases and J by 6 bases, 5 bases remained unmatched. The CDR3 extends over 16 amino acids. CDR3 sequence (DNA): TGTGCCAGTAGTCCCTGGACTAGCGGGAGGGCCAATGAGCAGTTCTTC. As protein: CASSPWTSGRANEQFF.

The V call is TRBV6-2 or TRBV6-3, the J call TRBJ1-5, with no clear D. The CDR3 runs to 14 residues. The germline CDR1 and CDR2 sequences are MNHEY and SVGEGT. V was clipped by 0 bases and J by 6 bases, with 9 bases between them. CDR3 nucleotides: TGTGCCAGCAGTTACTCAAGGGAAGCTCAGCCCCAGCATTTT. Translated: CASSYSREAQPQHF.

The rearrangement links TRBV7-9 to TRBJ2-2; the D is unclear. The CDR3 spans 14 residues. With 4 bases removed from V and 2 bases from J, the gap between germline ends came to 8 bases. From germline, CDR1 is SEHNR and CDR2 FQNEAQ (reference sequence). The CDR3 reads CASSYSANTGELFF. Written as DNA, the CDR3 is TGTGCCAGCAGCTACTCAGCAAACACCGGGGAGCTGTTTTTT.

In its sample, this clone was seen once. The rearrangement uses TRBV7-9 and TRBJ2-1, with D perhaps matching TRBD2 (6 bases). The CDR3 consists of 11 residues. V was trimmed by 8 bases and J by 4 bases, leaving 6 bases between them. Germline CDR1 reads SEHNR; CDR2 reads FQNEAQ (reference sequence). This CDR3 reads CASRGYNEQFF. The CDR3 DNA follows: TGTGCCAGCCGGGGGTACAATGAGCAGTTCTTC.

This chain joins TRBV6-5 and TRBJ2-7, with D maybe TRBD1 (5 bases). The ends were cut back, 7 bases at V and 2 bases at J, with 15 bases in the middle. The CDR3 contains 14 residues. Germline values: CDR1 MNHEY, CDR2 SVGAGI. This CDR3 reads CASMDGAGPYEQYF. The CDR3 DNA is TGTGCCAGCATGGATGGGGCAGGACCCTACGAGCAGTACTTC.